The 20 T cell receptor beta chains presented below share a single source sample, sequenced in a study of cytomegalovirus exposure and HLA in healthy donors. Amplification used 60 Vbeta primers and 13 Jbeta primers. Only in-frame clones appear in the TCRdb table, and some are missing; sequencing was by immunoSEQ multiplex PCR. The specimen's table records 100,000 to 150,000 clones. The sequencing sample was made of PBMCs. Receptors originate from a woman aged 40 to 50 in good health and CMV-seropositive.

The V gene is TRBV10-1, the J gene TRBJ2-3; 8 bases fit TRBD2. Losses at the gene ends were 10 bases for V and 3 bases for J; bases not matched to a gene: 9. The CDR3 is 14 residues long. Germline V CDR1 and CDR2: WNHNN, SYGVQD (reference sequence). CDR3 bases: TGCGCCACGGAGCGGGAGCGGAGTACAGATACGCAGTATTTT. Translation: CATERERSTDTQYF.

This chain links TRBV7-9 with TRBJ2-3; 7 bases align to TRBD2. The CDR3 consists of 17 residues. The V gene's germline CDR1 is SEHNR and CDR2 FQNEAQ (reference sequence). Unmatched junction bases numbered 14, after V lost 5 bases and J lost 3 bases. DNA for the CDR3: TGTGCCAGCAGCGATGGATTAGGGTTGGGGGGGACAGATACGCAGTATTTT. Its protein is CASSDGLGLGGTDTQYF.

The CDR3 here is CAVQGSGYGYTF. The CDR3 DNA reads TGTGCCGTACAGGGTTCCGGCTATGGCTACACCTTC. The chain combines TRBV6-1 with TRBJ1-2; a possible D gene is TRBD1 (6 bases). This CDR3 contains 12 residues. Germline CDR1 reads MNHNS; CDR2 reads SASEGT. Trimming removed 11 bases at V and 4 bases at J, with 14 bases between.

This rearrangement joins TRBV23-1 to TRBJ2-7; D is possibly TRBD2 (7 bases). TRBV23-1 is marked as an open reading frame, function uncertain. Trimming shortened V by 4 bases and J by 1 base, and 14 bases separated the two germline ends. The CDR3 is 15 residues long. As DNA, the CDR3 is TGCGCCAGCAGTCCCCTAGGGAGGGGGTCCTACGAGCAGTACTTC. Its translation: CASSPLGRGSYEQYF.

The chain links TRBV13 to TRBJ2-1; the match to TRBD2 covers 8 bases. From germline, CDR1 is PRHDT and CDR2 FYEKMQ (reference sequence). There are 15 residues in the CDR3. V lost 3 bases, J lost 9 bases, and 10 bases stayed unmatched. CDR3: CASSFGTGLVREQFF. Written as DNA, the CDR3 is TGTGCCAGCAGCTTCGGTACGGGACTAGTACGTGAGCAGTTCTTC.

V is TRBV7-2 and J is TRBJ2-1, with 9 bases identical to TRBD2. From germline, CDR1 is SGHTA and CDR2 FQGNSA. This CDR3 is 18 amino acids long. Trimming at V came to 4 bases and at J to 2 bases, leaving 12 bases not matched to a gene. CDR3 bases: TGTGCCAGCAGCTCAAGGGGCGGGAGGGCCGTCGCCTACAATGAGCAGTTCTTC. It translates to CASSSRGGRAVAYNEQFF.

J is TRBJ2-1 and V is TRBV6-5; 10 nucleotides line up with TRBD2. With V trimmed by 2 bases and J by 3 bases, 4 bases remained unmatched. The CDR3 has 16 amino acids. The germline V gene has CDR1 MNHEY and CDR2 SVGAGI. CDR3 sequence (DNA): TGTGCCAGCAGTTACGGAGCGGGAGGGAGCTACAATGAGCAGTTCTTC. Translated: CASSYGAGGSYNEQFF.

This chain joins TRBV30 and TRBJ1-1; D is undetermined. This CDR3 region has 13 residues. CDR1 and CDR2 (germline): GTSNPN, SVGIG (reference sequence). Trimming removed 2 bases at V and 1 base at J, with 8 bases between. This chain's CDR3 is CAWSSEGNTEAFF. In nucleotides, the CDR3 is TGTGCCTGGAGTTCTGAGGGGAACACTGAAGCTTTCTTT.

V gene TRBV19 combines with J gene TRBJ1-1; 7 bases line up with TRBD1. Germline CDR1 and CDR2: LNHDA and SQIVND (reference sequence). This CDR3 region has 15 residues. Germline trimming cut 3 bases from V and 3 bases from J; bases unmatched to any gene: 7. The CDR3 region is CASSIKGADYTEAFF. CDR3 nucleotides: TGTGCCAGTAGTATTAAGGGGGCGGACTACACTGAAGCTTTCTTT.

In the case of this clone: A junction end diverges from the germline sequence, so it may reflect a read error. V and J are TRBV7-7 and TRBJ2-5, with a weak D call TRBD1 (5 bases). This CDR3 has 16 residues. Germline V CDR1 and CDR2: SSHAT, FNYEAQ (reference sequence). CDR3 sequence: CASSQSDPGLGETQYF. CDR3 in DNA: TGTGCTAGCAGCCAGTCCGATCCAGGGTTGGGGGAGACCCAGTACTTC.

The V and J genes are TRBV19 and TRBJ2-7; the D is unclear. V dropped 1 base and J dropped 4 bases, with 2 bases sitting between them. The CDR3 has 11 amino acids. Looked up from germline, CDR1 is LNHDA and CDR2 is SQIVND (reference sequence). The CDR3 spells CASSIAYEQYF. The CDR3, as DNA: TGTGCCAGTAGTATAGCTTACGAGCAGTACTTC. The whole variable domain, filled in from reference TRBV19 and TRBJ2-7, reads DGGITQSPKYLFRKEGQNVTLSCEQNLNHDAMYWYRQDPGQGLRLIYYSQIVNDFQKGDIAEGYSVSREKKESFPLTVTSAQKNPTAFYLCASSIAYEQYFGPGTRLTVT.

V is TRBV15 and J is TRBJ2-7, with D possibly matching TRBD2 (6 bases). V was pared by 5 bases and J by 2 bases, with 7 bases between. The germline V gene has CDR1 LNHNV and CDR2 YYDKDF (reference sequence). The CDR3 length is 12 residues. The CDR3 region has the DNA TGTGCCACCAGCCGGGGGACCTACGAGCAGTACTTC. It translates to CATSRGTYEQYF.

The rearrangement uses TRBV7-2 and TRBJ1-4; 7 bases map to TRBD1. Germline lookup yields CDR1 SGHTA and CDR2 FQGNSA. V shed 5 bases and J 3 bases; nucleotides not matched to a gene: 3. This CDR3 is 14 amino acids long. CDR3 sequence (DNA): TGTGCCAGCAGCACGACAGGGTCTAATGAAAAACTGTTTTTT. Protein sequence: CASSTTGSNEKLFF.

The chain carries TRBV9 and TRBJ2-3; D is perhaps TRBD2 (5 bases). V was clipped by 0 bases and J by 1 base, with 9 bases between them. Germline V gene data show CDR1 as SGDLS and CDR2 as YYNGEE. The CDR3 spans 15 residues. The CDR3 nucleotides are TGTGCCAGCAGCGTAGCCCGGGGTCGCACAGATACGCAGTATTTT. This gives the protein CASSVARGRTDTQYF.

J is TRBJ1-1 and V is TRBV19, with 7 bases lining up with TRBD1. The germline V gene has CDR1 LNHDA and CDR2 SQIVND (reference sequence). The CDR3 is 15 residues long. V was clipped by 8 bases and J by 1 base; unmatched bases: 10. The CDR3: CASGLYRGGNTEAFF. In DNA form, the CDR3 reads TGTGCCAGTGGGTTATACAGGGGCGGGAACACTGAAGCTTTCTTT.

V and J are TRBV27 and TRBJ1-2; the D is unclear. Trimming stripped 3 bases from V and 5 bases from J, with 10 bases between. CDR1 is MNHEY and CDR2 is SMNVEV in the germline V gene (reference sequence). The CDR3 totals 13 residues. CDR3 in DNA: TGTGCCAGCAGTTTGCGGGCAAGTTATGGCTACACCTTC. As protein: CASSLRASYGYTF.

The rearrangement links TRBV28 to TRBJ1-5; D might be TRBD1 (5 bases). The CDR3 is 14 residues long. Germline values: CDR1 MDHEN, CDR2 SYDVKM. In nucleotides, the CDR3 is TGTGCAGTTCAGGGTGGGGCCCGCGGTCAGCCCCAGCATTTT. This translates into CAVQGGARGQPQHF.

The chain is built from TRBV30 and TRBJ1-6; 9 nucleotides agree with TRBD1. With 2 bases clipped from V and 0 bases from J, the junction kept 5 bases outside the gene matches. Germline CDR1 GTSNPN, CDR2 SVGIG (reference sequence). This CDR3 has 17 residues. The CDR3 DNA sequence: TGTGCCTGGAGTACGGGACAGGGAGGCTCCTATAATTCACCCCTCCACTTT. This translates into CAWSTGQGGSYNSPLHF.

The chain links TRBV10-1 to TRBJ1-1; D is undetermined. The CDR3 extends over 13 amino acids. Trimming pared 6 bases from V and 1 base from J, leaving 9 bases between. Germline loops: CDR1 WNHNN, CDR2 SYGVQD (reference sequence). CDR3 DNA: TGCGCCAGCAGGGTTACATCGAACACTGAAGCTTTCTTT. Translating it yields CASRVTSNTEAFF.

The V gene is TRBV2, the J gene TRBJ2-5; D possibly corresponds to TRBD2 (6 bases). V lost 1 base and J lost 2, with 17 bases in between. The germline gives CDR1 SNHLY, CDR2 FYNNEI. The CDR3 loop spans 17 amino acids. The CDR3 is CASSEVSGSGRQETQYF. The CDR3 bases are TGTGCCAGCAGTGAAGTGTCCGGGTCAGGGAGGCAAGAGACCCAGTACTTC.